This entry lists 23 T cell receptor beta chains sequenced from one sample in a study of blood T cell repertoires in COVID-19. Method: immunoSEQ multiplex PCR; TCRdb's copy keeps in-frame clones and lacks some. Of a few hundred thousand clones detected, around 90% appear once; the ten largest clones hold approximately 0.94%. The sequenced material came from peripheral blood. The receptors derive from a woman aged 40 to 50 who had recovered from COVID-19.

This clone has a single count. DNA of the CDR3: TGTGCCACCAGTGACCCGAAAGGACAGAAACAAGAGACCCAGTACTTC. Encoded protein: CATSDPKGQKQETQYF. V and J are TRBV24-1 and TRBJ2-5; D may be TRBD1 (6 bases). Germline V CDR1 and CDR2: KGHDR, SFDVKD. V was cut by 4 bases and J by 2 bases, with 16 bases left in between. The CDR3 has 16 amino acids.

CDR3 in amino acids: CAIRASGKDYEQFF. DNA of the CDR3: TGTGCCATCAGGGCTAGCGGGAAGGACTATGAGCAGTTCTTC. The chain combines TRBV10-3 with TRBJ2-1; 9 nucleotides match TRBD2. Looked up from germline, CDR1 is ENHRY and CDR2 is SYGVKD. The junction had 8 bases not matched to a gene; V was cut back by 6 bases and J by 8 bases. There are 14 residues in the CDR3.

This chain connects TRBV11-3 to TRBJ2-1, with 12 positions matching TRBD1. The V segment lost 6 bases and the J segment 7 bases; nucleotides outside the gene matches: 7. The CDR3 has 15 residues. Germline-derived CDR1 and CDR2 are SGHNT and YENEEA. The CDR3 loop reads CASRGDRGRSNEQFF. CDR3 bases: TGTGCCAGCAGGGGGGACAGGGGGCGGTCAAATGAGCAGTTCTTC.

The rearrangement uses TRBV5-1 and TRBJ2-2; TRBD1 matches 12 bases. The CDR3 is made up of 17 amino acids. In germline, CDR1 is SGHRS, CDR2 YFSETQ. Losses at the gene ends were 3 bases for V and 4 bases for J; bases not matched to a gene: 7. Written as DNA, the CDR3 is TGCGCCAGCAGCTCGGGGCCGGGACAGGGGGCCACCGGGGAGCTGTTTTTT. Protein sequence: CASSSGPGQGATGELFF.

The chain uses TRBV3-1 (or the pseudogene TRBV3-2) and TRBJ2-1; 14 bases map to TRBD2. From germline, CDR1 is LGHDT and CDR2 YNNKEL (reference sequence). The CDR3 totals 16 residues. The V gene end was trimmed by 9 bases and the J gene end by 3 bases; junction bases not matched to a gene: 7. DNA for the CDR3: TGTGCCAGGACTAGCGGGAGGGGCCCCTTCTACAATGAGCAGTTCTTC. Protein product: CARTSGRGPFYNEQFF.

The chain carries TRBV19 and TRBJ2-1; 16 nucleotides match TRBD2. J was trimmed by 5 bases and V by 6 bases; bases with no gene match: 7. Germline CDR1 and CDR2: LNHDA and SQIVND (reference sequence). The CDR3 totals 17 residues. This CDR3 is CASRIPGLAGGNNEQFF. The DNA for the CDR3 is TGTGCCAGTAGGATACCGGGACTAGCGGGAGGGAACAATGAGCAGTTCTTC.

The V and J genes are TRBV11-3 and TRBJ2-3; the D is unclear. The V gene's germline CDR1 is SGHNT and CDR2 YENEEA. V was trimmed by 1 base and J by 2 bases, leaving 10 bases between them. The CDR3 has 15 amino acids. This CDR3 is CASSLVAGYTDTQYF. The CDR3 coding sequence is TGTGCCAGCAGCTTAGTTGCAGGATACACAGATACGCAGTATTTT.

The CDR3 DNA reads as TGTGCCAGCAGCTCGACAGGGACCTATGGCTACACCTTC. It codes for CASSSTGTYGYTF. The V gene is TRBV5-4, the J gene TRBJ1-2, with 7 bases aligning to TRBD1. V shed 3 bases and J 4 bases; nucleotides not matched to a gene: 3. The CDR3 consists of 13 residues. Per the germline V gene, CDR1 is SGHNT and CDR2 is YYREEE (reference sequence).

The chain employs TRBV6-5 and TRBJ1-6; D might be TRBD1 (5 bases). Germline CDR1 is MNHEY and CDR2 is SVGAGI. Between the trimmed V and J ends, which lost 0 bases and 13 bases, there was a span of 10 bases. The CDR3 is 13 residues long. Here the CDR3 reads CASSYSGRAPLHF. The DNA of the CDR3 is TGTGCCAGCAGTTACTCGGGCAGGGCGCCCCTCCACTTT.

The chain links TRBV28 to TRBJ2-7; 7 nucleotides line up with TRBD1. Losses at the gene ends were 6 bases for V and 0 bases for J; bases not matched to a gene: 8. Germline V CDR1 and CDR2: MDHEN, SYDVKM. This CDR3 is 15 amino acids long. The CDR3 coding sequence is TGTGCCAGCAGAACGGACAGGACTCACTCCTACGAGCAGTACTTC. This codes for CASRTDRTHSYEQYF.

The chain is built from TRBV19 and TRBJ2-3, with unresolved D. This CDR3 comprises 11 residues. Trimming shortened V by 6 bases and J by 4 bases, and 5 bases separated the two germline ends. Germline CDR1 reads LNHDA; CDR2 reads SQIVND (reference sequence). This chain's CDR3 is CASRGADTQYF. CDR3 in DNA: TGTGCCAGTAGAGGAGCAGATACGCAGTATTTT.

This chain joins TRBV12-5 and TRBJ2-5, with D tentatively TRBD2 (6 bases). Trimming stripped 1 base from V and 5 bases from J, with 8 bases between. CDR1 and CDR2 from the germline V gene are LGHNT and FRNRAP. The CDR3 consists of 13 residues. CDR3 nucleotide sequence: TGTGCTAGTGGTTTGGCAGGGACTGAGACCCAGTACTTC. Translated, it gives CASGLAGTETQYF.

The V gene is TRBV6-5, the J gene TRBJ1-1, with a weak D call TRBD1 (6 bases). The CDR3 length is 13 residues. Deletions cut 5 bases from V and 1 base from J, with 8 bases between. Germline assignment: CDR1 MNHEY and CDR2 SVGAGI. The DNA for the CDR3 is TGTGCCAGCAGTCGGACAGCGAACACTGAAGCTTTCTTT. As protein: CASSRTANTEAFF.

The genes are TRBV5-1 and TRBJ1-2, with 7 bases that match TRBD1. Trimming removed 4 bases from V and 2 bases from J; junction bases left unmatched: 2. CDR1 SGHRS and CDR2 YFSETQ come from the germline V gene. There are 13 residues in the CDR3. The CDR3 bases are TGCGCCAGCAGCATGGGACAGAACTATGGCTACACCTTC. Encoded protein: CASSMGQNYGYTF. The full variable domain, its missing parts supplied by reference TRBV5-1 and TRBJ1-2, is KAGVTQTPRYLIKTRGQQVTLSCSPISGHRSVSWYQQTPGQGLQFLFEYFSETQRNKGNFPGRFSGRQFSNSRSEMNVSTLELGDSALYLCASSMGQNYGYTFGSGTRLTVV.

J is TRBJ2-1 and V is TRBV3-1 (or the pseudogene TRBV3-2); TRBD2 might be the D (6 bases). This CDR3 contains 13 residues. Trimming shortened V by 0 bases and J by 14 bases, and 14 bases separated the two germline ends. CDR1 and CDR2 (germline): LGHDT, YNNKEL (reference sequence). This CDR3 reads CASSQDPGREEFF. The CDR3 DNA reads as TGTGCCAGCAGCCAAGACCCGGGCAGGGAGGAGTTCTTC.

The chain uses TRBV28 and TRBJ2-7; a possible D gene is TRBD1 (6 bases). Trimming pared 7 bases from V and 1 base from J, leaving 14 bases between. Germline V lookup: CDR1 MDHEN, CDR2 SYDVKM. CDR3 length: 14 residues. CDR3 sequence (DNA): TGTGCCAGCAACCGGGGACAAGGATCCTACGAGCAGTACTTC. Translating gives CASNRGQGSYEQYF.

CDR3 nucleotide sequence: TGTGCCAGCAGGCAGACAGGGGTTAACTATGGCTACACCTTC. Amino acid sequence: CASRQTGVNYGYTF. The V and J genes are TRBV6-5 and TRBJ1-2, with 8 bases identical to TRBD1. V lost 6 bases and J lost 1; bases outside the gene matches: 4. The germline gives CDR1 MNHEY, CDR2 SVGAGI. CDR3 size: 14 residues.

V is TRBV24-1 and J is TRBJ2-7, with 11 positions matching TRBD1. The V gene end was trimmed by 2 bases and the J gene end by 5 bases; junction bases not matched to a gene: 4. Germline V gene data show CDR1 as KGHDR and CDR2 as SFDVKD. This CDR3 comprises 15 residues. The CDR3 DNA is TGTGCCACCAGTGATTCCGGACAGGGGGCAGACGAGCAGTACTTC. This encodes CATSDSGQGADEQYF.

This chain links TRBV15 with TRBJ2-3, with 8 bases fitting TRBD1. V lost 5 bases, J lost 6 bases, and 7 bases stayed unmatched. This CDR3 is built from 14 residues. Germline V gives CDR1 LNHNV, CDR2 YYDKDF (reference sequence). CDR3: CATSEGDRTDTQYF. The CDR3 DNA sequence: TGTGCCACCAGCGAAGGGGACAGGACTGATACGCAGTATTTT. Combining the CDR3 with reference TRBV15 and TRBJ2-3 gives the whole variable domain DAMVIQNPRYQVTQFGKPVTLSCSQTLNHNVMYWYQQKSSQAPKLLFHYYDKDFNNEADTPDNFQSRRPNTSFCFLDIRSPGLGDTAMYLCATSEGDRTDTQYFGPGTRLTVL.

The chain combines TRBV5-6 with TRBJ1-5; TRBD1 matches 9 bases. The CDR3 contains 16 residues. The trim removed 3 bases at V and 4 bases at J, leaving 8 bases unmatched. Looked up from germline, CDR1 is SGHDT and CDR2 is YYEEEE. The CDR3 loop is CASSSRQGGLNQPQHF. The CDR3 bases are TGTGCCAGCAGCTCCAGACAGGGGGGTTTAAATCAGCCCCAGCATTTT.

The gene calls are TRBV5-6 and TRBJ1-2; 11 bases map to TRBD1. Germline loops: CDR1 SGHDT, CDR2 YYEEEE. Trimming removed 2 bases from V and 5 bases from J; junction bases left unmatched: 2. The CDR3 loop spans 14 amino acids. CDR3 DNA: TGTGCCAGCAGCTTCGGGACAGGGGGTTATGGCTACACCTTC. Amino acid sequence: CASSFGTGGYGYTF.

The gene calls are TRBV20-1 and TRBJ2-5; 7 bases agree with TRBD1. With V trimmed by 5 bases and J by 8 bases, 2 bases remained unmatched. The germline V gene encodes CDR1 DFQATT and CDR2 SNEGSKA (reference sequence). The CDR3 is 10 amino acids. CDR3 DNA sequence: TGCAGTGCTGGACAGGTAACCCAGTACTTC. Translated: CSAGQVTQYF.

J is TRBJ1-5 and V is TRBV5-1; D is possibly TRBD1 (6 bases). CDR1 SGHRS and CDR2 YFSETQ come from the germline V gene. V lost 0 bases, J lost 5 bases, and 18 bases lay in between. The CDR3 is 17 residues long. The chain's CDR3 is CASSLVPGDVGDQPQHF. In DNA, the CDR3 is TGCGCCAGCAGCTTGGTGCCAGGGGATGTCGGGGATCAGCCCCAGCATTTT.